These T cell receptor beta chains were read from a single sample in a study of blood T cell repertoires in COVID-19. Clones were sequenced by immunoSEQ multiplex PCR, and TCRdb holds only the in-frame ones, with some missing. This sample has 150,000 to 200,000 clones; around 83% occur once, and the top ten carry around 7.3%. Source material: peripheral blood. The receptors here all came from a woman between 65 and 79 years old with COVID-19, enrolled during active disease. Both conserved end residues are part of each CDR3. The D gene is left open where the match is weak. Only part of the rows carry a size: once, few, many, or a class if the clone is expanded.

CDR3nt	CDR3aa	j_gene	d_gene	abundance	len	v_gene
TGTGCCAGTCGAAACGGGGGAAACACTGAAGCTTTCTTT	CASRNGGNTEAFF	TRBJ1-1	NA	NA	13	TRBV19
TGTGCCTGGAGGGGACTGGCGGGAGGGGGTAATGAGCAGTTCTTC	CAWRGLAGGGNEQFF	TRBJ2-1	TRBD2	NA	15	TRBV30
TGTGCCAGCAGCAGGGACAGGCTTAATGAAAAACTGTTTTTT	CASSRDRLNEKLFF	TRBJ1-4	TRBD1	once	14	TRBV11-2
TGTGCCAGCAGCCAACGGACAGGGGCCAGCGTAGCCCTCCACTTT	CASSQRTGASVALHF	TRBJ1-6	TRBD1	NA	15	TRBV14
TGTGCCTGGGGGGGGGCCCTTGCTCAAGAGACCCAGTACTTC	CAWGGALAQETQYF	TRBJ2-5	NA	NA	14	TRBV30
TGTGCCAGCAGGAATCCGGGACTCATCGGCGGAGAGCAGTACTTC	CASRNPGLIGGEQYF	TRBJ2-7	NA	NA	15	TRBV11-2
TGTGCCAGCAGCGCCCGGGACTATCCCAGTGAGCAGTACTTC	CASSARDYPSEQYF	TRBJ2-7	TRBD2	NA	14	TRBV9
TGTGCCAGTAGTATTGGGAGGCCCTCCTACGAGCAGTACTTC	CASSIGRPSYEQYF	TRBJ2-7	NA	once	14	TRBV19
TGTGCCAGCAGCGTAGTAGGAGGAGGCGGGGAGCTGTTTTTT	CASSVVGGGGELFF	TRBJ2-2	NA	NA	14	TRBV9
TGTGCCTCAAGACAGTGGATAGAGGACACTGAAGCTTTCTTT	CASRQWIEDTEAFF	TRBJ1-1	NA	NA	14	TRBV7-9
TGTGCCAGCTCACCGGATCGTCCGGGGAACACCGGGGAGCTGTTTTTT	CASSPDRPGNTGELFF	TRBJ2-2	NA	few	16	TRBV18
TGTGCCAACCGGGGACAGCACACTGAAGCTTTCTTT	CANRGQHTEAFF	TRBJ1-1	TRBD1	few	12	TRBV28
TGTGCCACAGCCTCCCTCCCCAGGCCCTACGAGCAGTACTTC	CATASLPRPYEQYF	TRBJ2-7	NA	few	14	TRBV28
TGCAGCGCTGGGGGGGGGACTAGCGGATACTACGAGCAGTACTTC	CSAGGGTSGYYEQYF	TRBJ2-7	TRBD2	once	15	TRBV29-1
TGCGGCGTTGGACAGGGGGCAACAACTGAAGCTTTCTTT	CGVGQGATTEAFF	TRBJ1-1	TRBD1	NA	13	TRBV29-1
TGTGCCAGCAGTTACAAGGGACAGAAAAAAAACACTGAAGCTTTCTTT	CASSYKGQKKNTEAFF	TRBJ1-1	TRBD1	NA	16	TRBV6-6
TGTGCCAGCAGCCCTATGACAGGGGTCGACTATGGCTACACCTTC	CASSPMTGVDYGYTF	TRBJ1-2	TRBD1	NA	15	TRBV7-9
TGTGCCAGCAGCCCTACCCCAGAGGCGGGGCACACCTTC	CASSPTPEAGHTF	TRBJ1-2	NA	NA	13	TRBV5-4
TGTGCCAGCAGCCCTGCCGGGACAGGGGCCGCTAATGAAAAACTGTTTTTT	CASSPAGTGAANEKLFF	TRBJ1-4	TRBD1	NA	17	TRBV7-6
TGTGCCAGCAGCTCGACAGGGGGGCAGTTCTTC	CASSSTGGQFF	TRBJ2-1	TRBD1	NA	11	TRBV7-8
TGTGCCAGCAGCCCCCGACAGGGGGTGGCAGATACGCAGTATTTT	CASSPRQGVADTQYF	TRBJ2-3	TRBD1	NA	15	TRBV7-2
TGTGCCAGCAGCGCCCGGACTAGCGGGAGGAATGAGCAGTTCTTC	CASSARTSGRNEQFF	TRBJ2-1	TRBD2	few	15	TRBV9